The sequence of this T cell receptor beta chain was determined in a study of blood T cell repertoires in COVID-19 (dated by TCRdb to 2020 to 2021). As for the study more broadly: The collaborator samples originated in the United States, Italy and Spain and spanned the acute and convalescent phases of COVID-19. The repertoires were made available in a free public database intended to serve as a resource for research on the immune response to SARS-CoV-2. Sample metadata almost always included a de-identified subject ID, COVID-19 status, age in years and sex. Where available, HLA class I and class II types were taken from metadata supplied by the sample provider and were not determined by assay-based typing. The samples were drawn from the first 160 participants of the ongoing ImmuneRACE study and from 1,254 subjects provided by 6 global collaborators. The dataset comprised deeply sampled blood TCRbeta repertoires from subjects exposed to, actively infected with, or recovered from COVID-19. The material from the prospective study consisted of cDNA or gDNA derived from T cells, B-cell-depleted T cells, or PBMCs.

On the study overall, not on this receptor specifically: The quantity of clinical and demographic metadata differed by source and by participant and was supplied without curation.

Trimming takes 0 bases from V and 4 bases from J, and the germline ends sit 9 bases apart. CDR1 MGHRA and CDR2 YSYEKL were looked up in the germline V gene. The CDR3 covers 15 residues, taking in both the cysteine and the phenylalanine. The read is trimmed to its CDR3 DNA, 45 bases read in frame from base 1. Concerning this clone itself: The clone's antigen remains unknown. No base qualities exist here, and no much larger clone lies one base off it.

Collaborating institutions collected whole blood in K2EDTA tubes following their own protocols. For TCRbeta analysis, collaborators shipped samples in one of three forms: frozen whole blood, isolated PBMCs, or DNA extracted from either of those sample types. TCRbeta CDR3 regions were amplified from genomic DNA using the immunoSEQ Assay, a bias-controlled multiplex PCR. In the source study's methods: Within the assay, amplification of reference gene primers was used to estimate how many nucleated cells each sample contained. To quantify the absolute abundance of each unique TCRbeta CDR3 rearrangement, sequence reads were collapsed and filtered. Productive Simpson clonality was computed per sample as the square root of Simpson's diversity index over productive rearrangements. Entries here come from immuneACCESS through TCRdb and include only in-frame sequences with V and J called. Some clones fail to appear in such tables; in the studies checked, an unresolved V gene covers under half of the shortfall, and the cause of the remainder is unknown. The V and J calls and the clone size are those of that table, but D and trimming were determined from the DNA. The sample profile shows 200,000 to 300,000 clones; about four fifths of them were found once. The ten largest clones represent roughly 4% of the sample.

This TCR came from a man in his forties or fifties with acute or convalescent COVID-19. Rearrangement joined TRBV4-1 to TRBJ1-4; 5 matching bases give a weak D call of TRBD1. Sequencing used peripheral blood. The sequenced DNA is TGCGCCAGCAGCCAAGAGACAGAACTTAATGAAAAACTGTTTTTT. The translation is CASSQETELNEKLFF.